This TCR beta chain was found in a study of blood T cell repertoires in COVID-19. About the study: Sites across the United States, Italy and Spain contributed samples from acute and convalescent COVID-19. T cells, B-cell-depleted T cells, or PBMCs provided the cDNA or gDNA that served as material.

Profiling relied on immunoSEQ multiplex PCR, and the TCRdb table lists in-frame clones only, not all of them. Here the sample spans approximately 260,000 clones, about 87% being singletons. Living in 24 US areas, the participants were between roughly 18 and 90 years of age. Participants' own reports of clinical history determined their cohort assignment. The CDR3 is 14 amino acids. Looked up from germline, CDR1 is SQVTM and CDR2 is ANQGSEA. Trimming removed 8 bases from V and 1 base from J, with 17 bases in between. The source is a woman aged 40 to 50 with acute COVID-19. The sequencing input was PBMCs or T cells enriched from blood (not recorded which). The V gene is TRBV29-1, the J gene TRBJ1-1, with D possibly matching TRBD1 (6 bases). For the CDR3, the DNA is TGCAGCACCCAGGACAGTTTTGCGAACACTGAAGCTTTCTTT. It specifies CSTQDSFANTEAFF.